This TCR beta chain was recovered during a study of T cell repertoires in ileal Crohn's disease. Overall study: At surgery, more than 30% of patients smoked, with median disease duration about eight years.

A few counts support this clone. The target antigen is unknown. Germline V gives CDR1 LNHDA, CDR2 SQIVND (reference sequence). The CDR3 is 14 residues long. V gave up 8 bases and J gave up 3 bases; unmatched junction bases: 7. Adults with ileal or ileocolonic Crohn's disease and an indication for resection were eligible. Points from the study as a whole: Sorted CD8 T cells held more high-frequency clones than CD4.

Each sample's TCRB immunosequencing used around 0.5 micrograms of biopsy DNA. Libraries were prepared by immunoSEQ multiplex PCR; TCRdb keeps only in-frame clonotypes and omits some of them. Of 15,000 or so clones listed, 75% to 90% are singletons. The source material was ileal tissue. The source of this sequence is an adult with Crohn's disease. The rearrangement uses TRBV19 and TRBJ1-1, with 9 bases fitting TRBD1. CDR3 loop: CASDDRGGYTEAFF. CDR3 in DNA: TGTGCCAGTGACGACAGGGGGGGGTACACTGAAGCTTTCTTT.